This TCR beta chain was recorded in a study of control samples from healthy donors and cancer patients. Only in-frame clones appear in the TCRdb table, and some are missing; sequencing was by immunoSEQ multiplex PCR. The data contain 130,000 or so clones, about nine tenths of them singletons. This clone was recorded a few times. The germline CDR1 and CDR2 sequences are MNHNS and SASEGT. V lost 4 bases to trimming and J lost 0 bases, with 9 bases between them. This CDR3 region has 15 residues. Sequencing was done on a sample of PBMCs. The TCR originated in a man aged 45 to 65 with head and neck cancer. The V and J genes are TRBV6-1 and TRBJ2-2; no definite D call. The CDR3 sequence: CASSVAWANTGELFF. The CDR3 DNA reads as TGTGCCAGCAGTGTAGCTTGGGCGAACACCGGGGAGCTGTTTTTT.